This TCR beta chain was identified during a study of somatic mutations in cytotoxic T cells in rheumatoid arthritis. Trimming cost V 1 base and J 6 bases, with 6 bases left between them. The CDR3 is made up of 13 amino acids. Germline CDR1 and CDR2: SEHNR and FQNEAQ (reference sequence). Clones were sequenced by immunoSEQ multiplex PCR, and TCRdb holds only the in-frame ones, with some missing. This sample has 6,500 to 7,500 clones, with 80% to 90% found just once. The source is a woman in her seventies with rheumatoid arthritis. The sequenced sample was CD8+ T cells sorted from blood. The chain carries TRBV7-9 and TRBJ2-2, with no clear D. The CDR3 spells CASSLGLSGELFF. Written as DNA, the CDR3 is TGTGCCAGCAGCTTAGGTCTCTCCGGGGAGCTGTTTTTT.